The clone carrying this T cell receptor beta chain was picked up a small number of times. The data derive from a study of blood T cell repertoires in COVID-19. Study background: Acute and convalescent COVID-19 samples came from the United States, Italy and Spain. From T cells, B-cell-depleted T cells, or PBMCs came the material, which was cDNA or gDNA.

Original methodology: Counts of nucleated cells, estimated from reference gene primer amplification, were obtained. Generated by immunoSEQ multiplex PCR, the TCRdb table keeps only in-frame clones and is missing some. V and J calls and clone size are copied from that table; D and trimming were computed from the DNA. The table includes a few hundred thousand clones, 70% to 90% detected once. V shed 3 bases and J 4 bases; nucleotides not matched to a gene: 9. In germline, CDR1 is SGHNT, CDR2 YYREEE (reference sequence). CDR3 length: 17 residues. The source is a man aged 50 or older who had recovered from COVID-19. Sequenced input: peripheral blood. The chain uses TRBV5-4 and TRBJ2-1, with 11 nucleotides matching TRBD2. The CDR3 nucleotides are TGTGCCAGCAGCTCGTCGACTAGCGGGGCAGGGTACAATGAGCAGTTCTTC. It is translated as CASSSSTSGAGYNEQFF.